This is a list of T cell receptor beta chains from one sample in a study of cytomegalovirus exposure and HLA in healthy donors. Generated by immunoSEQ multiplex PCR, the TCRdb table keeps only in-frame clones and is missing some. The data hold fewer than 200,000 clones, with roughly 82% observed a single time. Sample: PBMCs. These receptors came from a woman between 45 and 65 years old in good health and CMV-seropositive. Each CDR3 is given with its conserved first and last residue. The D gene is left open where the match is weak. The listing skips clone size in some rows; elsewhere it reads once, few, many or a size class.

J: TRBJ2-1
V: TRBV19
size: few
D: TRBD1
DNA: TGTGCCAGTAGTCCGCGGACAGGGGGAAAGTTCTTC
CDR3: CASSPRTGGKFF

J: TRBJ1-6
V: TRBV27
size: .
D: TRBD1
DNA: TGTGCCAGCAGCAAGAGACAGGGGGCTCTCGGTAATTCACCCCTCCACTTT
CDR3: CASSKRQGALGNSPLHF

J: TRBJ2-5
V: TRBV10-2
size: few
D: TRBD1
DNA: TGCGCCAGCAGGGGGACAGGGGACGCCCAAGAGACCCAGTACTTC
CDR3: CASRGTGDAQETQYF

J: TRBJ2-7
V: TRBV10-3
size: .
D: TRBD1
DNA: TGTGCCATCAATCTCGACAGGGGCTACGAGCAGTACTTC
CDR3: CAINLDRGYEQYF

J: TRBJ2-3
V: TRBV6-6
size: .
D: .
DNA: TGTGCCAGCATATGGAACGCGCGGAGCACAGATACGCAGTATTTT
CDR3: CASIWNARSTDTQYF

J: TRBJ2-2
V: TRBV15
size: .
D: .
DNA: TGTGCCACCAGCAGAGACCCTGTAGCGAACACCGGGGAGCTGTTTTTT
CDR3: CATSRDPVANTGELFF

J: TRBJ2-7
V: TRBV10-2
size: .
D: .
DNA: TGCGCCAGCAGTGAGGGGGGGTACGAGCAGTACTTC
CDR3: CASSEGGYEQYF

J: TRBJ1-4
V: TRBV5-1
size: .
D: .
DNA: TGCGCCAGCAGCTTCCGGCCAGGGGTTGGTGAAAAACTGTTTTTT
CDR3: CASSFRPGVGEKLFF

J: TRBJ1-2
V: TRBV19
size: .
D: TRBD1
DNA: TGTGCCAGTAGTTCGTGGACAGGGGGTGCTAACTATGGCTACACCTTC
CDR3: CASSSWTGGANYGYTF

J: TRBJ2-1
V: TRBV4-2
size: .
D: TRBD2
DNA: TGTGCCAGCAGCCTTACCGGGACTAGCGCATACAATGAGCAGTTCTTC
CDR3: CASSLTGTSAYNEQFF

J: TRBJ2-3
V: TRBV7-3
size: .
D: TRBD2
DNA: TGTGCCAGCAGCCCGGGGACTAGCGGGACAGATACGCAGTATTTT
CDR3: CASSPGTSGTDTQYF

J: TRBJ2-3
V: TRBV5-6
size: .
D: TRBD2
DNA: TGTGCCAGCAGCTTGCAAGCGGGGTCCACAGATACGCAGTATTTT
CDR3: CASSLQAGSTDTQYF

J: TRBJ1-1
V: TRBV6-1
size: .
D: TRBD1
DNA: TGTGCCAGCAGGGACAGGGCGGCGAACACTGAAGCTTTCTTT
CDR3: CASRDRAANTEAFF

J: TRBJ1-1
V: TRBV2
size: .
D: .
DNA: TGTGCCAGCAGCCCTAATCCAGGGGCGTCGAACACTGAAGCTTTCTTT
CDR3: CASSPNPGASNTEAFF

J: TRBJ1-1
V: TRBV6-1
size: .
D: .
DNA: TGTGCCAGCAGTGAATGGAGACAGATGAACACTGAAGCTTTCTTT
CDR3: CASSEWRQMNTEAFF

J: TRBJ1-2
V: TRBV19
size: .
D: .
DNA: TGTGCCAGTAGTATAGATCAACCGGGTAGCTATGGCTACACCTTC
CDR3: CASSIDQPGSYGYTF

J: TRBJ2-7
V: TRBV5-4
size: .
D: .
DNA: TGTGCCAGCAGCTCTCCGGGACTCCAAGGCCACGAGCAGTACTTC
CDR3: CASSSPGLQGHEQYF

J: TRBJ2-1
V: TRBV15
size: .
D: TRBD2
DNA: TGTGCCACCAGCAGAGATACTCGGGGGGGGGCGGTGTATGAGCAGTTCTTC
CDR3: CATSRDTRGGAVYEQFF

J: TRBJ2-1
V: TRBV6-4
size: .
D: TRBD1
DNA: TGTGCCAGCAGCATTTCGACAGGGAAATTGGTCTATGAGCAGTTCTTC
CDR3: CASSISTGKLVYEQFF

J: TRBJ1-1
V: TRBV19
size: .
D: TRBD1
DNA: TGTGCCAGTAGTAAGACAGGGGATTCCAATGAAGCTTTCTTT
CDR3: CASSKTGDSNEAFF

J: TRBJ2-5
V: TRBV5-6
size: .
D: .
DNA: TGTGCTAGCAGCCAAAGGGACACACAAGAGACCCAGTACTTC
CDR3: CASSQRDTQETQYF

J: TRBJ1-1
V: TRBV7-8
size: .
D: .
DNA: TGTGCCAGCAGAACCCAGACAGAAACAGAAGCTTTCTTT
CDR3: CASRTQTETEAFF

J: TRBJ2-3
V: TRBV10-3
size: .
D: TRBD2
DNA: TGTGCCATCAGACCATTAGCGGGGGGGACAGATACGCAGTATTTT
CDR3: CAIRPLAGGTDTQYF

J: TRBJ2-7
V: TRBV10-2
size: .
D: TRBD1
DNA: TGCGCCAGCAGAGGGACAGGGGGGTACGAGCAGTACTTC
CDR3: CASRGTGGYEQYF

J: TRBJ2-7
V: TRBV27
size: .
D: TRBD1
DNA: TGTGCCAGCAGTTTAGGGACAGACTTCTACGAGCAGTACTTC
CDR3: CASSLGTDFYEQYF

J: TRBJ2-7
V: TRBV2
size: .
D: .
DNA: TGTGCCAGCAGCAACGGGACTGCCGCAGGACTAATTTACTACGAGCAGTACTTC
CDR3: CASSNGTAAGLIYYEQYF

J: TRBJ2-3
V: TRBV29-1
size: .
D: TRBD2
DNA: TGCAGCGTTAAGGCTAGCGGGGGGAGCACAGATACGCAGTATTTT
CDR3: CSVKASGGSTDTQYF

J: TRBJ1-1
V: TRBV4-2
size: .
D: .
DNA: TGTGCCAGCAGCCAAGATCTAAGCCGGGGCACTGAAGCTTTCTTT
CDR3: CASSQDLSRGTEAFF

J: TRBJ1-2
V: TRBV5-1
size: .
D: .
DNA: TGCGCCAGCAGCTCCTCTGCTACAGGGAACTATGGCTACACCTTC
CDR3: CASSSSATGNYGYTF

J: TRBJ1-1
V: TRBV14
size: few
D: .
DNA: TGTGCCAGCAGCCAAGATCGCAGGGTTTTTAACTTT
CDR3: CASSQDRRVFNF

J: TRBJ1-4
V: TRBV18
size: .
D: .
DNA: TGTGCCAGCTCATCAACGGTGCGGGGTACCGGAGAAAAACTGTTTTTT
CDR3: CASSSTVRGTGEKLFF

J: TRBJ2-4
V: TRBV30
size: .
D: .
DNA: TGTGCCTGGACGGGGATAGCCAAAAACATTCAGTACTTC
CDR3: CAWTGIAKNIQYF

J: TRBJ1-5
V: TRBV10-2
size: .
D: .
DNA: TGCGCCAGCAGTACATACAATCAGCCCCAGCATTTT
CDR3: CASSTYNQPQHF

J: TRBJ1-1
V: TRBV5-4
size: .
D: .
DNA: TGTGCCAGCAGCTTGGGCAGCGGAGGAACTGAAGCTTTCTTT
CDR3: CASSLGSGGTEAFF

J: TRBJ1-6
V: TRBV27
size: .
D: TRBD1
DNA: TGTGCCAGCAGTCCTAGACAGGGCTATAATTCACCCCTCCACTTT
CDR3: CASSPRQGYNSPLHF

J: TRBJ2-7
V: TRBV7-2
size: once
D: TRBD1
DNA: TGTGCCAGCAGCTTATTGACAGGGGTCTCCTACGAGCAGTACTTC
CDR3: CASSLLTGVSYEQYF

J: TRBJ1-1
V: TRBV7-3
size: .
D: TRBD1
DNA: TGTGCCAGCAAGCGGGACAGGGAAAACACTGAAGCTTTCTTT
CDR3: CASKRDRENTEAFF

J: TRBJ1-1
V: TRBV18
size: .
D: .
DNA: TGTGCCAGCTCCCGTTCCACCTACGAGAACACTGAAGCTTTCTTT
CDR3: CASSRSTYENTEAFF

J: TRBJ2-1
V: TRBV6-4
size: .
D: TRBD1
DNA: TGTGCCAGTGGAGAGTCGGGACAGGGGTCGAGTGAGCAGTTCTTC
CDR3: CASGESGQGSSEQFF

J: TRBJ2-3
V: TRBV5-6
size: .
D: TRBD2
DNA: TGTGCCAGCAGCGTGGGGACTAGCGGGGGCACAGATACGCAGTATTTT
CDR3: CASSVGTSGGTDTQYF

J: TRBJ1-1
V: TRBV6-1
size: .
D: TRBD1
DNA: TGTGCCAGCAGTGAAGCAGGGACAGGGCACACTGAAGCTTTCTTT
CDR3: CASSEAGTGHTEAFF

J: TRBJ2-7
V: TRBV5-6
size: .
D: TRBD1
DNA: TGTGCCAGCAGCACGGTGGGACAGAGTATTACCTACGAGCAGTACTTC
CDR3: CASSTVGQSITYEQYF

J: TRBJ2-1
V: TRBV7-9
size: once
D: .
DNA: TGTGCCAGCAGCCCCCCAGGTCTCTCCTACAATGAGCAGTTCTTC
CDR3: CASSPPGLSYNEQFF

J: TRBJ2-5
V: TRBV11-2
size: .
D: TRBD2
DNA: TGTGCCAGCAGCTTACGGGGTAGCGGGGAGACCCAGTACTTC
CDR3: CASSLRGSGETQYF

J: TRBJ1-1
V: TRBV11-3
size: .
D: TRBD1
DNA: TGTGCCAGCAGCTTACAGGGGGGAACTGAAGCTTTCTTT
CDR3: CASSLQGGTEAFF

J: TRBJ2-2
V: TRBV7-8
size: .
D: .
DNA: TGTGCCAGCAGCTTTAGCGGACAGGTTTACACCGGGGAGCTGTTTTTT
CDR3: CASSFSGQVYTGELFF

J: TRBJ1-1
V: TRBV5-6
size: .
D: .
DNA: TGTGCCAGCAGCCGAAGGTCCGAGCGGATGAACACTGAAGCTTTCTTT
CDR3: CASSRRSERMNTEAFF

J: TRBJ1-1
V: TRBV9
size: few
D: .
DNA: TGTGCCAGCAGCTCGAGAGGGATGACTGAAGCTTTCTTT
CDR3: CASSSRGMTEAFF

J: TRBJ1-3
V: TRBV7-9
size: .
D: .
DNA: TGTGCCAGCAGCAAGGGGTACAGGCGACAGAATTACTCTGGAAACACCATATATTTT
CDR3: CASSKGYRRQNYSGNTIYF

J: TRBJ1-5
V: TRBV9
size: few
D: .
DNA: TGTGCCAGCAGCAGACAGGCGAATCAGCCCCAGCATTTT
CDR3: CASSRQANQPQHF

J: TRBJ2-1
V: TRBV4-1
size: .
D: .
DNA: TGCGCCAGCAGCCAAAATCTTAACCGGGGGAATGAGCAGTTCTTC
CDR3: CASSQNLNRGNEQFF

J: TRBJ1-5
V: TRBV5-5
size: once
D: .
DNA: TGTGCCAGCAGCTTGGCAGTATATAGCAATCAGCCCCAGCATTTT
CDR3: CASSLAVYSNQPQHF

J: TRBJ2-1
V: TRBV7-3
size: .
D: TRBD1
DNA: TGTGCCAGCAGCTTAGACAGGGGAACCTACAATGAGCAGTTCTTC
CDR3: CASSLDRGTYNEQFF